Listed below are T cell receptor beta chains from one sample, sequenced in a study of high-grade serous ovarian cancer treatment subgroups. Sequencing was performed with immunoSEQ multiplex PCR; in TCRdb, only in-frame clones are kept and a portion is missing. The data contain some 610 clones, 80% to 90% of them singletons. Sequencing was performed on tumor tissue. The receptors derive from a human donor with high-grade serous ovarian cancer. Both conserved end residues are part of each CDR3. Each record gives: clone size, D gene, V gene, J gene, CDR3 DNA, CDR3 protein. D genes are given only for firm matches. Rows may omit the clone size; those that give it use once, few, many or a size class.

>.|.|TRBV2|TRBJ2-5
TGTGCCAGCAGCGCTTGGGGGGCTCGGGGAGAGACCCAGTACTTC
CASSAWGARGETQYF
>.|TRBD1|TRBV11-1|TRBJ1-1
TGTGCCAGCAGCACGGCCAGGGGGCTAATAAAGACTGAAGCTTTCTTT
CASSTARGLIKTEAFF
>.|.|TRBV21-1|TRBJ1-1
TGTGCCGAGGGACAGGAGTCTGAAGCTTTCTTT
CAEGQESEAFF
>.|.|TRBV6-4|TRBJ2-2
TGTGCCAGCAGTGAGTGGGCGGAGCGCACCGGGGAGCTGTTTTTT
CASSEWAERTGELFF
>few|TRBD2|TRBV7-3|TRBJ2-1
TGTGCCAGCAGCACCCTAGCGGGAGGGCAATGGAATGAGCAGTTCTTC
CASSTLAGGQWNEQFF
>.|.|TRBV6-1|TRBJ1-5
TGTGCCAGCACCAAGGACAGAAATCAGCCCCAGCATTTT
CASTKDRNQPQHF
>once|.|TRBV7-6|TRBJ2-3
TGTGCCAGCAGCTTAGTGGTGGCAGGTGCGACAGATACGCAGTATTTT
CASSLVVAGATDTQYF
>once|.|TRBV6-6|TRBJ2-7
TGTGCCAGCAGCCCCACGGGACGATCAAACGAGCAGTACTTC
CASSPTGRSNEQYF
>.|TRBD1|TRBV6-1|TRBJ2-2
TGTGCCAGCAGTGGCAGGGGGCCCGGGGAGCTGTTTTTT
CASSGRGPGELFF
>.|.|TRBV4-3|TRBJ1-3
TGCGCCAGCAGCCAAGATAGATTTGGGAACTCTGGAAACACCATATATTTT
CASSQDRFGNSGNTIYF
>once|.|TRBV27|TRBJ1-1
TGTGCCAGCAGGGGACACTCGAACACTGAAGCTTTCTTT
CASRGHSNTEAFF
>.|.|TRBV10-3|TRBJ2-1
TGTGCCATCAGTGAGGCGGGGTACCAACCGACCCTTAGCGGTTTAGAGCAGTTCTTC
CAISEAGYQPTLSGLEQFF
>once|.|TRBV7-2|TRBJ2-7
TGTGCCAGCGGGAGCGGTTCCTACGAGCAGTACTTC
CASGSGSYEQYF
>.|TRBD2|TRBV7-2|TRBJ2-1
TGTGCCAGCAGCGGGCTAGCGGGCCCGGGCGGGCGGGAGCAGTTCTTC
CASSGLAGPGGREQFF
>.|.|TRBV19|TRBJ1-1
TGTGCCAGTAGTATAGGATACGGGGGCCTAATGAACACTGAAGCTTTCTTT
CASSIGYGGLMNTEAFF
>.|.|TRBV27|TRBJ2-4
TGTGCCAGCAGCCTTGGTCGTGCCAAAAACATTCAGTACTTC
CASSLGRAKNIQYF
>few|.|TRBV19|TRBJ1-1
TGTGCCAGTAGGGACAGTTACACTGAAGCTTTCTTT
CASRDSYTEAFF
>.|.|TRBV4-3|TRBJ1-3
TGCGCCAGCAGCCAAGGAGCCTCTGGAAACACCATATATTTT
CASSQGASGNTIYF
>once|TRBD1|TRBV6-1|TRBJ1-1
TGTGCCAGCAGTGGAAGGGACAGGGGGAGTCTTCACACTGAAGCTTTCTTT
CASSGRDRGSLHTEAFF
>.|.|TRBV6-1|TRBJ1-2
TGTGCCAGCAGTCCGGTCCTGGACTATGGCTACACCTTC
CASSPVLDYGYTF
>.|TRBD2|TRBV2|TRBJ2-1
TGTGCCAGCAGTGGAGTAGCGGGGGTCAATGAGCAGTTCTTC
CASSGVAGVNEQFF
>.|.|TRBV27|TRBJ2-4
TGTGCCAGCAGTTTATCGGTGAAAAACATTCAGTACTTC
CASSLSVKNIQYF
>.|.|TRBV5-5|TRBJ1-2
TGTGCCAGCAGCTTGGATCCAGGGAGCGCCTATGGCTACACCTTC
CASSLDPGSAYGYTF
>.|.|TRBV7-8|TRBJ2-7
TGTGCCAGCAGCCCCATAGATCCGCCCTCCTACGAGCAGTACTTC
CASSPIDPPSYEQYF
>.|TRBD2|TRBV27|TRBJ2-3
TGTGCCAGCAGTTTTGGCGGGAGTAGCGCAGATACGCAGTATTTT
CASSFGGSSADTQYF
>.|TRBD2|TRBV9|TRBJ2-3
TGTGCCAGCAGCGTAGGGCCCGGGGGGCTAGCGGGAGACGCAGATACGCAGTATTTT
CASSVGPGGLAGDADTQYF
>.|.|TRBV5-1|TRBJ2-1
TGCGCCAGCAGCCTTAATTTCCGGACGATGGTCAACAATGAGCAGTTCTTC
CASSLNFRTMVNNEQFF
>.|TRBD2|TRBV19|TRBJ2-1
TGTGCCACCACGGGACTAGCGGGAGCTAGCAATGAGCAGTTCTTC
CATTGLAGASNEQFF
>.|TRBD2|TRBV13|TRBJ2-1
TGTGCCAGCAGCTTAGGGACTAGCGGGCCTTTAGATGAGCAGTTCTTC
CASSLGTSGPLDEQFF
>.|.|TRBV7-6|TRBJ1-4
TGTGCCAGCAGCCGACAGACTTATAATGAAAAACTGTTTTTT
CASSRQTYNEKLFF
>.|TRBD2|TRBV7-6|TRBJ2-5
TGTGCCAGCAGCTTAGAAGCGGGAGGGATGGAGACCCAGTACTTC
CASSLEAGGMETQYF
>.|.|TRBV28|TRBJ2-7
TGTGCCAGCAGTTTAGGGCCCGGGACTCGTAACTCCTACGAGCAGTACTTC
CASSLGPGTRNSYEQYF
>.|.|TRBV21-1|TRBJ2-5
TGTGCCAGCAGCAAAAAAGAGGGCACCTTCCAAGAGACCCAGTACTTC
CASSKKEGTFQETQYF
>.|.|TRBV7-2|TRBJ2-3
TGTGCCAGCAGCTCTAGGGGGGCGACCTCGGCAGATACGCAGTATTTT
CASSSRGATSADTQYF
>few|TRBD1|TRBV7-9|TRBJ2-7
TGTGCCAGCAGCCCGGGACAGGGGTGGGACGAGCAGTACTTC
CASSPGQGWDEQYF
>.|TRBD1|TRBV19|TRBJ1-1
TGTGCCAGTAGTATAGATCGGGACAGGGTGAACACTGAAGCTTTCTTT
CASSIDRDRVNTEAFF
>.|TRBD1|TRBV2|TRBJ1-6
TGTGCCAGCAGGGGACAGGGGAGCGGGAATTCACCCCTCCACTTT
CASRGQGSGNSPLHF
>few|.|TRBV9|TRBJ1-1
TGTGCCAGCAGCTCGTACTGGGGAGGCACTGAAGCTTTCTTT
CASSSYWGGTEAFF
>.|.|TRBV9|TRBJ2-1
TGTGCCAGCAGCGTAGGGAGGACTCTGAACAATGAGCAGTTCTTC
CASSVGRTLNNEQFF
>.|.|TRBV4-3|TRBJ2-6
TGCGCCAGCAGCCAAGATAGGGGGGGGCTCTCTGGGGCCAACGTCCTGACTTTC
CASSQDRGGLSGANVLTF
>.|.|TRBV30|TRBJ2-1
TGTGCCTGGAGCAGGGGAACGGATGAGCAGTTCTTC
CAWSRGTDEQFF
>.|TRBD2|TRBV9|TRBJ2-2
TGTGCCAGCAGCGGACTAGCGGGAGGGACCGGGGAGCTGTTTTTT
CASSGLAGGTGELFF
>.|.|TRBV7-3|TRBJ2-5
TGTGCCAGCAGCTTAGGGGTAGGACGGAAAGAGACCCAGTACTTC
CASSLGVGRKETQYF